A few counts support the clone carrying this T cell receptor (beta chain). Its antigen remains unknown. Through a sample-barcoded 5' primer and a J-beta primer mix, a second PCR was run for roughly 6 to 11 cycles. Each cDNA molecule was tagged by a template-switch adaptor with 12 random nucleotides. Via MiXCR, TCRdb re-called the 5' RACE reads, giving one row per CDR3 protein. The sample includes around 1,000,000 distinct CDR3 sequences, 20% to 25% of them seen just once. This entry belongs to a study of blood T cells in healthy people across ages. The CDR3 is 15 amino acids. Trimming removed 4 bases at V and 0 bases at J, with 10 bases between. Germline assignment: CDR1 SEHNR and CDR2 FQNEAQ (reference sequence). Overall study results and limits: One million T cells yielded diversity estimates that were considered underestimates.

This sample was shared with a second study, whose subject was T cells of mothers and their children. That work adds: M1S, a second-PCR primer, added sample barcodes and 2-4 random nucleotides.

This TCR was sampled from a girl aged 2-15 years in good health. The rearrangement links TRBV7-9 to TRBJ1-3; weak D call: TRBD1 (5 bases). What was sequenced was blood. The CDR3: CASSSNRYSGNTIYF. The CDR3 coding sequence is TGTGCCAGCAGCTCCAACAGGTACTCTGGAAACACCATATATTTT.